This T cell receptor beta chain was sequenced for a study of breast tumors, draining lymph nodes, adjacent tissues. Study-wide results and caveats: That most tumor T cells come from lymph nodes remained unproven. Most tumor T cells seemingly derive from lymph node, then expand in tumor. Luminal-like breast cancer showed significantly greater tumor-nontumor repertoire similarity than basal-like breast cancer did. Tumor TCR diversity was below lymph nodes but above nontumor tissue.

TCRdb re-called the multiplex PCR reads with MiXCR, one entry per CDR3 protein. The sample includes about 89,000 distinct CDR3 sequences, more than 25% of them seen just once. The CDR3 is made up of 13 amino acids. Germline CDR1 reads MRHNA; CDR2 reads SNTAGT. The lymph nodes were axillary draining lymph nodes from breast cancer patients. About this clonotype itself: Its antigen remains unidentified. One end of the junction is discordant with germline, which a read error may explain.

The receptor's source is a female donor with breast cancer. Some clones in this sample may be carry-over from other donors' samples. The genes are TRBV6-4 and TRBJ2-3; tentatively, D is TRBD1 (5 bases). Sequencing was carried out using axillary lymph node tissue. The CDR3: CATLRTTTDTQYF. The CDR3 DNA is TGTGCCACCCTGAGGACAACTACAGATACGCAGTATTTC.